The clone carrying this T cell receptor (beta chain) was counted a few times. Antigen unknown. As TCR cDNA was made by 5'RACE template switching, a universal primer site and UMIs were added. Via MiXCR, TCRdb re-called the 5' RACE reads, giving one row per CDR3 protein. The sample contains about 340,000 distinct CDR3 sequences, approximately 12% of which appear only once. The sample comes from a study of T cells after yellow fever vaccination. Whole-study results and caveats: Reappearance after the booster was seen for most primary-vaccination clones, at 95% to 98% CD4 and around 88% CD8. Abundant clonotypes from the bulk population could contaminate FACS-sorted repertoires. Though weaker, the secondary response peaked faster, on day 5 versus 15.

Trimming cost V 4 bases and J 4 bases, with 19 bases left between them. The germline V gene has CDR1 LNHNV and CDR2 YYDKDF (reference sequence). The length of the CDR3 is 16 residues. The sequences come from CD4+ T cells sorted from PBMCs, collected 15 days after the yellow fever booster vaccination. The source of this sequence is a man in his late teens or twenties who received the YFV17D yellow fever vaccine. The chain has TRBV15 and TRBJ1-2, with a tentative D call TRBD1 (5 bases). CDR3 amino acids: CATSTRGRERGYGYTF. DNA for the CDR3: TGTGCCACCAGCACCCGTGGCAGGGAGAGGGGCTATGGCTACACCTTC.